These 19 T cell receptor beta chains were all obtained from the same sample, sequenced in a study of cytomegalovirus exposure and HLA in healthy donors. Both 60 Vbeta primers and 13 Jbeta primers went into the PCR. Sequencing used immunoSEQ multiplex PCR; TCRdb keeps in-frame clones, though not all of them. The sample lists 95,000 or so clones, about 75% occurring once. Sequencing used PBMCs. These receptor sequences come from a woman aged 40 to 49 in good health and CMV-seronegative.

The chain recombines TRBV9 with TRBJ1-2, with a tentative D call TRBD1 (6 bases). Germline loops: CDR1 SGDLS, CDR2 YYNGEE. V lost 0 bases to trimming and J lost 6 bases, with 15 bases between them. The CDR3 runs to 15 residues. CDR3 protein: CASSVDPDSSNGYTF. CDR3 sequence (DNA): TGTGCCAGCAGCGTAGACCCGGACAGCTCCAATGGCTACACCTTC.

V and J are TRBV7-4 and TRBJ1-4; 10 positions match TRBD1. CDR3 length: 17 residues. Unmatched junction bases numbered 12, after V lost 8 bases and J lost 3 bases. Per the germline V gene, CDR1 is SGHVT and CDR2 is SQSDAQ. The CDR3 DNA is TGTGCCAGCCGAACCAAATGGACAGGGGGATCTAATGAAAAACTGTTTTTT. It translates to CASRTKWTGGSNEKLFF. Drawing the rest from reference TRBV7-4 and TRBJ1-4, the complete variable domain is GAGVSQSPRYKVAKRGRDVALRCDSISGHVTLYWYRQTLGQGSEVLTYSQSDAQRDKSGRPSGRFSAERPERSVSTLKIQRTEQGDSAVYLCASRTKWTGGSNEKLFFGSGTQLSVL.

The chain uses TRBV7-2 and TRBJ1-4, with D perhaps TRBD1 (6 bases). Looked up from germline, CDR1 is SGHTA and CDR2 is FQGNSA. Trimming removed 6 bases from V and 6 bases from J, with 11 bases in between. CDR3 length: 13 amino acids. The CDR3 protein is CASSYGQYEKLFF. The DNA for the CDR3 is TGTGCCAGCAGTTACGGACAGTATGAAAAACTGTTTTTT.

CDR3 sequence: CASSTGTSMPYEQYF. CDR3 in DNA: TGTGCCAGCAGTACTGGGACTAGTATGCCCTACGAGCAGTACTTC. The rearrangement uses TRBV5-4 and TRBJ2-7; 8 bases fit TRBD2. V was clipped by 5 bases and J by 2 bases; unmatched bases: 9. Per the germline V gene, CDR1 is SGHNT and CDR2 is YYREEE (reference sequence). The CDR3 has 15 amino acids.

This clone came up a few times. V gene TRBV23-1 combines with J gene TRBJ1-3; 7 positions match TRBD1. TRBV23-1 is an ORF, with its function uncertain. Trimming at V came to 2 bases and at J to 7 bases, leaving 2 bases not matched to a gene. There are 13 residues in the CDR3. CDR3 nucleotide sequence: TGCGCCAGCAGTCAACAGGGGGAGAACACCATATATTTT. Translation gives CASSQQGENTIYF.

The chain combines TRBV28 with TRBJ2-7; 9 bases align to TRBD1. CDR3 length: 13 residues. Germline V gene sequence: CDR1 MDHEN, CDR2 SYDVKM. J lost 4 bases, V lost 3 bases, and 1 base had no gene match. CDR3 in amino acids: CASSLTGGYEQYF. DNA for the CDR3: TGTGCCAGCAGTTTGACAGGGGGATACGAGCAGTACTTC. Drawing the rest from reference TRBV28 and TRBJ2-7, the complete variable domain is DVKVTQSSRYLVKRTGEKVFLECVQDMDHENMFWYRQDPGLGLRLIYFSYDVKMKEKGDIPEGYSVSREKKERFSLILESASTNQTSMYLCASSLTGGYEQYFGPGTRLTVT.

The chain couples TRBV6-5 to TRBJ2-2; D is possibly TRBD1 (5 bases). The CDR3 runs to 14 residues. Germline V CDR1 and CDR2: MNHEY, SVGAGI. With 8 bases removed from V and 3 bases from J, the gap between germline ends came to 13 bases. The CDR3 region is CASFRQGDTGELFF. The CDR3 region has the DNA TGTGCCAGCTTTCGGCAGGGCGACACCGGGGAGCTGTTTTTT.

The chain recombines TRBV4-2 with TRBJ2-1, with D hard to call. Germline V gene lookup returns CDR1 LGHNA and CDR2 YNFKEQ. The CDR3 spans 15 residues. V lost 1 base and J lost 3, with 10 bases in between. The CDR3 is CASSQAQDYYNEQFF. The CDR3 bases are TGTGCCAGCAGCCAAGCGCAGGATTACTACAATGAGCAGTTCTTC.

CDR3 DNA: TGTGCCAGCAGCCCCCCGGGGGGGCTTGGGACTGAAGCTTTCTTT. Residues: CASSPPGGLGTEAFF. This sequence joins TRBV7-9 and TRBJ1-1, with a weak D call TRBD1 (6 bases). Germline V CDR1 and CDR2: SEHNR, FQNEAQ (reference sequence). V was cut by 5 bases and J by 5 bases, with 18 bases left in between. CDR3 length: 15 residues.

J is TRBJ2-7 and V is TRBV19; TRBD2 might be the D (5 bases). Germline CDR1 is LNHDA and CDR2 is SQIVND (reference sequence). Deletions cut 6 bases from V and 5 bases from J, with 14 bases between. This CDR3 has 13 residues. CDR3 in amino acids: CASSLQRRNEQYF. The CDR3 DNA sequence: TGTGCCAGTAGCTTACAGCGGCGGAACGAGCAGTACTTC.

The DNA of the CDR3 is TGTGCCAGCAGCTTAGGCACTACCTACGAGCAGTACTTC. Amino acid sequence: CASSLGTTYEQYF. This chain uses TRBV11-2 with TRBJ2-7; no clear D gene. CDR1 and CDR2 (germline): SGHAT, FQNNGV. This CDR3 has 13 amino acids. The V and J ends lost 1 base and 2 bases respectively, with 6 bases between them. The full variable domain, in which reference TRBV11-2 and TRBJ2-7 provide the parts outside the CDR3, is EAGVAQSPRYKIIEKRQSVAFWCNPISGHATLYWYQQILGQGPKLLIQFQNNGVVDDSQLPKDRFSAERLKGVDSTLKIQPAKLEDSAVYLCASSLGTTYEQYFGPGTRLTVT.

The sample holds a few counts of this clone. This chain connects TRBV2 to TRBJ1-3; TRBD1 might be the D (6 bases). Germline V CDR1 and CDR2: SNHLY, FYNNEI. This CDR3 region has 15 residues. The V end was cut by 5 bases, the J end by 3 bases, with 14 bases between. The CDR3 sequence: CASSKQGYFGNTIYF. DNA for the CDR3: TGTGCCAGCAGTAAACAGGGTTATTTTGGAAACACCATATATTTT.

V and J are TRBV11-2 and TRBJ2-2; TRBD1 matches at 8 bases. The ends lost 4 bases at V and 0 bases at J; junction bases unmatched: 4. CDR3 length: 16 residues. Germline loops: CDR1 SGHAT, CDR2 FQNNGV. CDR3 in amino acids: CASSSRDRTNTGELFF. The CDR3 DNA is TGTGCCAGCAGCTCACGGGACAGGACGAACACCGGGGAGCTGTTTTTT.

This chain connects TRBV29-1 to TRBJ2-1; no clear D gene. V lost 3 bases, J lost 7 bases, and 7 bases lay in between. The CDR3 loop spans 11 amino acids. Germline assignment: CDR1 SQVTM and CDR2 ANQGSEA. The CDR3 DNA reads as TGCAGCGTTGACAGTTATAATGAGCAGTTCTTC. Protein sequence: CSVDSYNEQFF.

The V and J genes are TRBV27 and TRBJ1-1; D ambiguous. The CDR3 is 12 residues long. Germline values: CDR1 MNHEY, CDR2 SMNVEV (reference sequence). Trimming left V 6 bases short and J 5 bases short, with 10 bases between. CDR3 nucleotides: TGTGCCAGCAGACGAGGGAGGACTGAAGCTTTCTTT. Its protein product is CASRRGRTEAFF.

This chain joins TRBV12-5 and TRBJ2-7; 8 bases fit TRBD2. The germline V gene has CDR1 LGHNT and CDR2 FRNRAP. This CDR3 is built from 14 residues. Germline trimming cut 5 bases from V and 2 bases from J; bases unmatched to any gene: 5. CDR3 coding DNA: TGTGCTAGTGGTCCCTCAGCGGGGGCCTACGAGCAGTACTTC. Protein: CASGPSAGAYEQYF. Full variable domain (missing parts from reference TRBV12-5 and TRBJ2-7): DARVTQTPRHKVTEMGQEVTMRCQPILGHNTVFWYRQTMMQGLELLAYFRNRAPLDDSGMPKDRFSAEMPDATLATLKIQPSEPRDSAVYFCASGPSAGAYEQYFGPGTRLTVT.

As for this clone: The missing conserved phenylalanine or tryptophan at the end of this CDR3 makes a read error likely. This chain joins TRBV6-1 and TRBJ1-1, with D possibly matching TRBD1 (5 bases). The CDR3 consists of 15 residues. The V and J ends lost 4 bases and 4 bases respectively, with 16 bases between them. The germline CDR1 and CDR2 sequences are MNHNS and SASEGT. The CDR3 sequence: CASSALAGRSTEAFV. The CDR3, as DNA: TGTGCCAGCAGTGCATTGGCAGGGAGGAGCACTGAAGCTTTCGTT.

The rearrangement links TRBV5-5 to TRBJ1-4, with D uncertain. This CDR3 contains 16 residues. Trimming cost V 2 bases and J 1 base, with 12 bases left between them. Germline CDR1 and CDR2: SGHKS and YYEKEE (reference sequence). CDR3: CASSFLWERTNEKLFF. CDR3 nucleotide sequence: TGTGCCAGCAGCTTCCTCTGGGAGAGAACTAATGAAAAACTGTTTTTT.

V is TRBV6-1 and J is TRBJ2-5; 11 positions agree with TRBD2. This CDR3 is built from 21 residues. Trimming at V came to 0 bases and at J to 4 bases, leaving 19 bases not matched to a gene. Germline CDR1 MNHNS, CDR2 SASEGT. The CDR3 region has the DNA TGTGCCAGCAGTGAAGCCTTTGGGTGGGCTAGCGGGGGGCCTAACCTAGAGACCCAGTACTTC. It specifies CASSEAFGWASGGPNLETQYF.